These 3 T cell receptor beta chains were sequenced from one sample in a study of human T cells and chemical hapten exposure. Sample time point: patch test 2, 6 weeks after DPC sensitization. Indicated treatment: therapeutic diphenylcyclopropenone sensitization with weekly scalp DPC. From the RACE reads, TCRdb called clonotypes with MiXCR, one entry per CDR3 protein. The sample has 330,000 or so distinct CDR3 sequences; about 6% are singletons. The sequences come from whole blood, collected in connection with sensitization to the hapten diphenylcyclopropenone (DPC). The receptor set was obtained from a woman in her late teens or twenties with alopecia areata. Some clones in this sample may be carry-over from other donors' samples.

CDR3 nucleotide sequence: TGTGCCAGCAGCCAAGGATTCAGAAACTCTGGAAACACCATATATTTT. This codes for CASSQGFRNSGNTIYF. The chain employs TRBV3-1 and TRBJ1-3; D gene ambiguous. Trimming took 1 base from V and 0 from J, leaving 10 bases between them. Germline loops: CDR1 LGHDT, CDR2 YNNKEL (reference sequence). CDR3 length: 16 amino acids.

The CDR3: CASSQSPSGGVFTGELFF. For the CDR3, the DNA is TGCGCCAGCAGTCAGAGCCCTAGCGGGGGAGTCTTCACCGGGGAGCTGTTTTTT. This chain connects TRBV4-3 to TRBJ2-2; 10 nucleotides align to TRBD2. The CDR3 is 18 residues long. J was trimmed by 4 bases and V by 6 bases; bases with no gene match: 14. The germline V gene has CDR1 LGHNA and CDR2 YSLEER.

There are many counts of this clonotype. This chain links TRBV12-3 or TRBV12-4 with TRBJ1-3, with 7 bases matching TRBD1. The CDR3 length is 15 residues. V gave up 5 bases and J gave up 0 bases; unmatched junction bases: 4. CDR3 sequence reads: CASSGGQLSGNTIYF. DNA for the CDR3: TGTGCCAGCAGTGGGGGACAGCTCTCTGGAAACACCATATATTTT.